The 13 T cell receptor beta chains in this list originate from one sample, sequenced in a study of shared clonotypes between healthy human individuals. Sequencing was performed with immunoSEQ multiplex PCR; in TCRdb, only in-frame clones are kept and a portion is missing. The sample holds around 2,100,000 clones; about 94% are singletons and the top ten take around 1%. The naive CD8 subset, CD45RO-negative cells positively selected for CCR7, excluded terminally differentiated effector memory CD45RA+ cells. The specimen sequenced was naive CD8+ T cells sorted from blood. These TCRs come from a man younger than 35 in good health.

As for this clone: This specimen includes other DNA sequences encoding the same CDR3. The chain recombines TRBV27 with TRBJ2-7; D ambiguous. The V gene lost 4 bases and the J gene lost 4 bases, with 8 bases spanning the gap. Germline V gene data show CDR1 as MNHEY and CDR2 as SMNVEV (reference sequence). The CDR3 contains 12 residues. The CDR3 DNA sequence: TGTGCCAGCAGTTCAGGCGGTTACGAGCAGTACTTC. It encodes CASSSGGYEQYF.

The genes are TRBV4-1 and TRBJ1-5; unclear D gene. The CDR3 is made up of 13 amino acids. Germline V gene data show CDR1 as MGHRA and CDR2 as YSYEKL. Trimming took off 2 bases at V and 6 bases at J, with 8 bases between the two ends. The CDR3: CASSQPGGQPQHF. The CDR3 bases are TGCGCCAGCAGCCAACCAGGTGGTCAGCCCCAGCATTTT.

The chain links TRBV27 to TRBJ2-5; D not certain. Looked up from germline, CDR1 is MNHEY and CDR2 is SMNVEV (reference sequence). The V gene lost 0 bases and the J gene lost 6 bases, with 14 bases spanning the gap. CDR3 length: 15 amino acids. The CDR3 bases are TGTGCCAGCAGTTTATCGATCGGGCTACTAAAGACCCAGTACTTC. Its translation is CASSLSIGLLKTQYF.

The V gene is TRBV16, the J gene TRBJ1-2; 10 bases are a match to TRBD1. The junction had 4 bases not matched to a gene; V was cut back by 2 bases and J by 7 bases. The CDR3 runs 14 residues. Looked up from germline, CDR1 is KGHSY and CDR2 is FQNENV. The CDR3: CASSQETGGSGYTF. The CDR3 coding sequence is TGTGCCAGCAGCCAAGAGACAGGGGGCTCTGGCTACACCTTC.

The V gene is TRBV4-2, the J gene TRBJ2-7; the match to TRBD2 covers 7 bases. Unmatched junction bases numbered 10, after V lost 0 bases and J lost 5 bases. The length of the CDR3 is 16 residues. Per germline, CDR1 LGHNA and CDR2 YNFKEQ. CDR3 DNA: TGTGCCAGCAGCCAAGATCCGCCCGGGGAGGGAGACGAGCAGTACTTC. Its protein is CASSQDPPGEGDEQYF.

As concerns this clone: The junction does not match germline at one end; this may be a read error. This chain links TRBV5-6 with TRBJ1-1, with D unclear. Germline V CDR1 and CDR2: SGHDT, YYEEEE. This CDR3 region has 12 residues. The CDR3: CASSFFNSEAFF. The CDR3 bases are TGTGCCAGCAGCTTTTTCAACAGTGAAGCTTTCTTT.

V gene TRBV7-9 combines with J gene TRBJ2-1; D ambiguous. The CDR3 spans 14 residues. CDR1 and CDR2 from the germline V gene are SEHNR and FQNEAQ (reference sequence). The V end was cut by 4 bases, the J end by 0 bases, with 7 bases between. CDR3 sequence: CASSYGSSYNEQFF. CDR3 bases: TGTGCCAGCAGCTACGGCAGCTCCTACAATGAGCAGTTCTTC.

V usage is TRBV5-8 and J usage is TRBJ1-6; D unclear. Germline assignment: CDR1 SGHTS and CDR2 YDEGEE. The CDR3 covers 15 residues. Trimming took 0 bases from V and 5 from J, leaving 9 bases between them. CDR3 sequence (DNA): TGTGCCAGCAGCTTGGTGGGAACCCATAATTCACCCCTCCACTTT. Encoded protein: CASSLVGTHNSPLHF.

Regarding this clone: Different DNA sequences within this sample yield the same CDR3. The chain has TRBV7-9 and TRBJ1-2; a weak D match, TRBD1 (5 bases). CDR1 is SEHNR and CDR2 is FQNEAQ in the germline V gene (reference sequence). This CDR3 contains 13 residues. Trimming stripped 5 bases from V and 3 bases from J, with 10 bases between. The CDR3 loop reads CASSPTGYYGYTF. As DNA, the CDR3 is TGTGCCAGCAGCCCAACAGGATACTATGGCTACACCTTC.

V and J are TRBV6-5 and TRBJ2-2, with D uncertain. This CDR3 comprises 14 residues. With 8 bases removed from V and 0 bases from J, the gap between germline ends came to 10 bases. CDR1 and CDR2 (germline): MNHEY, SVGAGI. The CDR3 region has the DNA TGTGCCAGCCTCAGACTGGCGAACACCGGGGAGCTGTTTTTT. Amino acid sequence: CASLRLANTGELFF.

This clone has a single count. The genes are TRBV5-1 and TRBJ2-2; D remains unclear. The length of the CDR3 is 17 residues. In germline, CDR1 is SGHRS, CDR2 YFSETQ. V gave up 0 bases and J gave up 0 bases, with 12 bases separating them. CDR3 loop: CASSLVPSLTNTGELFF. CDR3 nucleotide sequence: TGCGCCAGCAGCTTGGTTCCTAGTCTTACGAACACCGGGGAGCTGTTTTTT.

V and J are TRBV4-1 and TRBJ2-2, with TRBD1 matching 7 bases. Looked up from germline, CDR1 is MGHRA and CDR2 is YSYEKL. This CDR3 is 14 amino acids long. V trimming: 3 bases; J trimming: 4 bases; junction bases outside the gene matches: 2. In DNA, the CDR3 is TGCGCCAGCAGCCAGTGGGACAGCACCGGGGAGCTGTTTTTT. Protein: CASSQWDSTGELFF.

V usage is TRBV2 and J usage is TRBJ2-3; TRBD2 agrees at 7 bases. J gave up 1 base and V 8 bases, and 0 bases lay outside the gene matches. This CDR3 contains 12 residues. Per the germline V gene, CDR1 is SNHLY and CDR2 is FYNNEI. The DNA for the CDR3 is TGTGCCAGCGGGGGGGGCACAGATACGCAGTATTTT. Translating gives CASGGGTDTQYF.